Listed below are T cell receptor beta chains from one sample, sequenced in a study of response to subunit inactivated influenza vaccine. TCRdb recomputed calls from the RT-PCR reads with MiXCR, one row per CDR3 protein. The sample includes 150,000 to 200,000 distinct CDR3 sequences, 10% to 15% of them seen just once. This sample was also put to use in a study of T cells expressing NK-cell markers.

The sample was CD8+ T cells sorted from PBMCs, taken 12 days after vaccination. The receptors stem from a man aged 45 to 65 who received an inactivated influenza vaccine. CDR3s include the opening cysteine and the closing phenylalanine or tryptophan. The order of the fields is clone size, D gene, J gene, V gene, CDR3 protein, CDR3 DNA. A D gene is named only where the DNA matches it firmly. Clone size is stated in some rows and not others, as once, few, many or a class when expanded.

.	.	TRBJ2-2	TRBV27	CASSLGQDTGELFF	TGTGCCAGCAGTTTGGGGCAGGACACCGGGGAGCTGTTTTTT
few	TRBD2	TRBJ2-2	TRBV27	CASSLLLAETTGELFF	TGTGCCAGCAGTTTGCTCCTAGCGGAAACCACCGGGGAGCTGTTTTTT
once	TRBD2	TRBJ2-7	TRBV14	CASSQDPSGPSKSYEQYF	TGTGCCAGCAGCCAAGACCCTAGCGGACCCTCAAAATCCTACGAGCAGTACTTC
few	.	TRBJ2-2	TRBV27	CASSFIPPNTGELFF	TGTGCCAGCAGTTTTATCCCACCTAACACCGGGGAGCTGTTTTTT
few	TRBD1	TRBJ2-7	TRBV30	CAWSGFDRGYEQYF	TGTGCCTGGAGTGGGTTCGACAGGGGGTACGAGCAGTACTTC
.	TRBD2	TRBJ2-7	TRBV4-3	CASSQDRLGLAGVGSYEQYF	TGCGCCAGCAGCCAAGATCGGTTGGGACTAGCGGGAGTCGGATCCTACGAGCAGTACTTC
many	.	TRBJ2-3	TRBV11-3	CASSSPPADTQYF	TGTGCCAGCAGCTCCCCCCCGGCAGATACGCAGTATTTT
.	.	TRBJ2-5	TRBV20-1	CSARWEETQYF	TGCAGTGCTCGGTGGGAGGAGACCCAGTACTTC
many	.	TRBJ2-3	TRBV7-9	CASSLGVNTQYF	TGTGCCAGCAGCTTAGGTGTAAATACGCAGTATTTT
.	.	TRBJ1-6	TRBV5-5	CASSLDAGFSSPLHF	TGTGCCAGCAGCTTGGACGCGGGATTTAGTTCACCCCTCCACTTT
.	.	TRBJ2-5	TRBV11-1	CASSLPSSVTGRRETQYF	TGTGCCAGCAGCTTGCCATCGTCCGTGACAGGGAGGCGAGAGACCCAGTACTTC
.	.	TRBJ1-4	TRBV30	CAWRIREKLFF	TGTGCCTGGAGGATACGGGAAAAACTGTTTTTT
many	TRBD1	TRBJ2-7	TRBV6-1	CASSITGDYEQYF	TGTGCCAGCAGTATAACAGGGGACTACGAGCAGTACTTC
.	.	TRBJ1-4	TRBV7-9	CASSLVGSNEKLFF	TGTGCCAGCAGCTTAGTTGGATCTAATGAAAAACTGTTTTTT
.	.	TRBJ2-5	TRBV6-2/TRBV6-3	CASQIGVRGTQYF	TGTGCCAGTCAGATCGGGGTCCGAGGGACCCAGTACTTC
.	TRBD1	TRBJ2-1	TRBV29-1	CSVEEGTESGYNEQFF	TGCAGCGTTGAAGAGGGGACAGAATCAGGCTACAATGAGCAGTTCTTC
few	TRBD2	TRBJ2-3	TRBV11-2	CASSVSRAGGPDTQYF	TGTGCCAGCAGCGTGTCTCGCGCGGGAGGGCCGGATACGCAGTATTTT
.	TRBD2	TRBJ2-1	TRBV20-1	CSAREMAGGSSYNEQFF	TGCAGTGCTAGAGAGATGGCGGGGGGCTCGTCCTACAATGAGCAGTTCTTC
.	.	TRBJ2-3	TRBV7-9	CASADPDTQYF	TGTGCCAGCGCGGACCCAGATACGCAGTATTTT
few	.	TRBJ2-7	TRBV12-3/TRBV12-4	CASSLFYDEQYF	TGTGCCAGCAGTTTGTTCTATGACGAGCAGTACTTC
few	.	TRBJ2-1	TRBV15	CATSRGGREYNEQFF	TGTGCCACCAGCAGGGGTGGGCGGGAATACAATGAGCAGTTCTTC
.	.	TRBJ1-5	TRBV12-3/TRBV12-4	CASAYKGPQHF	TGTGCCAGCGCCTATAAAGGGCCCCAGCATTTT
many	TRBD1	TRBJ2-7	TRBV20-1	CSARRTGGGYEQYF	TGCAGTGCTAGAAGGACAGGGGGAGGATACGAGCAGTACTTC
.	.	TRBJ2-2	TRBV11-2	CAVRTANTGELFF	TGTGCCGTAAGGACAGCGAACACCGGGGAGCTGTTTTTT
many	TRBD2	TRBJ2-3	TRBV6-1	CASRGLTGGWWTDTQYF	TGTGCCAGCAGAGGACTGACGGGAGGCTGGTGGACAGATACGCAGTATTTT
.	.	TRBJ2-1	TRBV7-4	CASSPTLASHSENEQFF	TGTGCCAGCAGCCCTACACTAGCTTCTCACAGTGAGAATGAGCAGTTCTTC
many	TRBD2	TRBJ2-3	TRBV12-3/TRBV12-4	CASSFPDSGGTDTQYF	TGTGCCAGCAGTTTCCCGGACAGCGGGGGAACAGATACGCAGTATTTT
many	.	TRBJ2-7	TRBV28	CASRVSGPSYEQYF	TGTGCCAGCAGAGTCAGCGGGCCCTCCTACGAGCAGTACTTC
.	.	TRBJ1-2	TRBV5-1	CASSIYTGKNYGYTF	TGCGCCAGCAGCATATACACGGGGAAAAACTATGGCTACACCTTC
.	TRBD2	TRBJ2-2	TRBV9	CASSGPTSGSNTGELFF	TGTGCCAGCAGCGGCCCGACTAGCGGGTCCAACACCGGGGAGCTGTTTTTT
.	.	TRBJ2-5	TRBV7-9	CASAGWETQYF	TGTGCCAGCGCGGGTTGGGAGACCCAGTACTTC
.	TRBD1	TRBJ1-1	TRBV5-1	CASSLDGTGDGAFF	TGCGCCAGCAGCTTGGACGGGACAGGGGACGGAGCTTTCTTT
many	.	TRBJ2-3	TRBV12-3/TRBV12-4	CASSLGTNTDTQYF	TGTGCCAGCAGTTTAGGGACTAACACAGATACGCAGTATTTT
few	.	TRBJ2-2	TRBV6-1	CASRQTTNTGELFF	TGTGCCAGCAGGCAGACAACCAACACCGGGGAGCTGTTTTTT
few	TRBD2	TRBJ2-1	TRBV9	CASSASGGAGGEQFF	TGTGCCAGCAGCGCTAGCGGGGGGGCCGGTGGTGAGCAGTTCTTC
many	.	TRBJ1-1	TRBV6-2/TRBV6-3	CASSSPPNTEAFF	TGTGCCAGCAGTTCCCCCCCGAACACTGAAGCTTTCTTT
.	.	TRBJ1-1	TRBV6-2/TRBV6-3	CASSTWTLRNTEAFF	TGTGCCAGCAGTACCTGGACCCTAAGGAACACTGAAGCTTTCTTT
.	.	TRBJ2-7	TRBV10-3	CAISSSEVYEQYF	TGTGCCATCAGTTCATCAGAGGTTTACGAGCAGTACTTC
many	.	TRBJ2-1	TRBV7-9	CASSLVFGYNEQFF	TGTGCCAGCAGCTTAGTGTTCGGGTACAATGAGCAGTTCTTC
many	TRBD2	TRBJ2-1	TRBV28	CASSSGTSGPTYNEQFF	TGTGCCAGCAGTTCCGGGACTAGCGGACCCACCTACAATGAGCAGTTCTTC
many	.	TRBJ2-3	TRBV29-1	CSVNPPEWADTQYF	TGCAGCGTTAATCCTCCCGAGTGGGCAGATACGCAGTATTTT
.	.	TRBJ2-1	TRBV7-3	CASSFVESSYNEQFF	TGTGCCAGCAGCTTCGTCGAGAGCTCCTACAATGAGCAGTTCTTC
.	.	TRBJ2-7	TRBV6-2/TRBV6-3	CASTQDILGHEQYF	TGTGCCAGCACCCAGGACATACTGGGCCACGAGCAGTACTTC
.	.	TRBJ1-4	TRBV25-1	CASSPGGWNEKLFF	TGTGCCAGCAGCCCCGGGGGGTGGAATGAAAAACTGTTTTTT